These 30 T cell receptor beta chains were all obtained from the same sample, sequenced in a study of long-term antiretroviral therapy in people with HIV. Survey level was the resolution at which the v3.0 immunoSEQ assay ran. Method: immunoSEQ multiplex PCR; TCRdb's copy keeps in-frame clones and lacks some. The table shows around 16,000 clones, with approximately 88% occurring only once. The sequenced sample was unsorted PBMCs, obtained 0.7 years before starting antiretroviral therapy. Source of these receptors: a man aged 50 to 60 with HIV.

The chain carries TRBV9 and TRBJ2-2; 13 nucleotides line up with TRBD2. V shed 3 bases, J shed 0 bases, and the junction held 2 bases outside the gene matches. The CDR3 sequence is 17 residues long. Germline CDR1 and CDR2: SGDLS and YYNGEE. CDR3 residues: CASSGGTSGANTGELFF. CDR3 coding DNA: TGTGCCAGCAGCGGGGGGACTAGCGGGGCGAACACCGGGGAGCTGTTTTTT.

V gene TRBV19 combines with J gene TRBJ2-7, with D possibly matching TRBD2 (6 bases). V lost 3 bases and J 1 base, leaving 22 bases between the germline ends. The CDR3 contains 18 residues. Germline V gene sequence: CDR1 LNHDA, CDR2 SQIVND (reference sequence). CDR3 DNA sequence: TGTGCCAGTAGTATGAGAAGTTTCGGGACGGGAGAATCCTACGAGCAGTACTTC. Translating gives CASSMRSFGTGESYEQYF.

The chain employs TRBV5-8 and TRBJ2-7, with D perhaps matching TRBD1 (5 bases). Germline V gene sequence: CDR1 SGHTS, CDR2 YDEGEE. V was clipped by 5 bases and J by 1 base, with 10 bases between them. The CDR3 consists of 13 residues. In DNA, the CDR3 is TGTGCCAGCAGGCGCACAGGTTCCTACGAGCAGTACTTC. The encoded protein is CASRRTGSYEQYF.

The V and J genes are TRBV5-6 and TRBJ2-5, with D possibly TRBD1 on 7 matching bases. CDR1 SGHDT and CDR2 YYEEEE come from the germline V gene. The CDR3 is 15 residues long. The V end was cut by 2 bases, the J end by 5 bases, with 16 bases between. Here the CDR3 DNA reads TGTGCCAGCAGCTTATTGGACAGGAGGGGGGAGACCCAGTACTTC. Translating gives CASSLLDRRGETQYF.

The rearrangement uses TRBV11-2 and TRBJ2-1; D not resolved. With 1 base removed from V and 3 bases from J, the gap between germline ends came to 1 base. From germline, CDR1 is SGHAT and CDR2 FQNNGV. This CDR3 spans 12 amino acids. The CDR3: CASSLGYNEQFF. The CDR3 DNA reads as TGTGCCAGCAGCTTAGGCTACAATGAGCAGTTCTTC.

The chain joins TRBV19 to TRBJ1-5; 9 bases match TRBD1. The length of the CDR3 is 16 residues. CDR1 and CDR2 (germline): LNHDA, SQIVND (reference sequence). Trimming at V came to 7 bases and at J to 4 bases, leaving 11 bases not matched to a gene. The DNA of the CDR3 is TGTGCCAGTACCGTGGGACAGGGCTTCTTAAATCAGCCCCAGCATTTT. Protein product: CASTVGQGFLNQPQHF.

The chain carries TRBV18 and TRBJ1-5; 8 bases are a match to TRBD1. The CDR3 spans 17 residues. Unmatched junction bases numbered 13, after V lost 4 bases and J lost 5 bases. Germline values: CDR1 KGHSH, CDR2 LQKENI. The CDR3, as DNA: TGTGCCAGCTCACAGCAGGGGGCCACAGGGAAGGATCAGCCCCAGCATTTT. It codes for CASSQQGATGKDQPQHF.

J is TRBJ2-7 and V is TRBV7-2; D not resolved. V was shortened by 0 bases and J by 6 bases, with 3 bases between the two germline ends. The CDR3 totals 11 residues. CDR1 is SGHTA, CDR2 FQGNSA, per germline. In DNA form, the CDR3 reads TGTGCCAGCAGCTTAGCAGGCGAGCAGTACTTC. This encodes CASSLAGEQYF.

The chain links TRBV2 to TRBJ2-2; D unclear. The CDR3 sequence is 12 residues long. CDR1 and CDR2 from the germline V gene are SNHLY and FYNNEI. V was pared by 7 bases and J by 0 bases, with 3 bases between. CDR3 amino acids: CASTSNTGELFF. CDR3 nucleotides: TGTGCCAGCACCTCGAACACCGGGGAGCTGTTTTTT.

J is TRBJ2-3 and V is TRBV7-9; no reliable D call. V was clipped by 2 bases and J by 1 base, with 7 bases between them. The CDR3 has 14 amino acids. The germline V gene encodes CDR1 SEHNR and CDR2 FQNEAQ (reference sequence). CDR3 nucleotides: TGTGCCAGCAGCTTATCAAGGGGCACAGATACGCAGTATTTT. This translates into CASSLSRGTDTQYF.

This clone was recorded once. The V and J genes are TRBV30 and TRBJ2-7; a weak D match, TRBD1 (6 bases). The V end lost 7 bases, the J end lost 3 bases, and 19 bases lay between the germline ends. The CDR3 sequence is 14 residues long. CDR1 is GTSNPN, CDR2 SVGIG, per germline (reference sequence). CDR3 sequence (DNA): TGTGCCTCCCGTGGCAGGGGCTTACTCTACGAGCAGTACTTC. The encoded protein is CASRGRGLLYEQYF. The full variable domain, in which reference TRBV30 and TRBJ2-7 provide the parts outside the CDR3, is SQTIHQWPATLVQPVGSPLSLECTVEGTSNPNLYWYRQAAGRGLQLLFYSVGIGQISSEVPQNLSASRPQDRQFILSSKKLLLSDSGFYLCASRGRGLLYEQYFGPGTRLTVT.

V usage is TRBV6-5 and J usage is TRBJ2-2; tentative D call: TRBD2 (5 bases). The CDR3 is made up of 15 amino acids. V lost 7 bases and J lost 5, with 17 bases in between. The germline V gene has CDR1 MNHEY and CDR2 SVGAGI. The CDR3 is CASKKGSLDTGELFF. CDR3 in DNA: TGTGCCAGCAAAAAAGGGAGTTTAGATACCGGGGAGCTGTTTTTT.

J is TRBJ1-4 and V is TRBV7-2, with D hard to call. The CDR3 loop spans 14 amino acids. V lost 4 bases and J 10 bases, leaving 16 bases between the germline ends. Looked up from germline, CDR1 is SGHTA and CDR2 is FQGNSA. CDR3 in DNA: TGTGCCAGCAGCTCGAGAGACGCGGGTGGAAAACTGTTTTTT. Translated: CASSSRDAGGKLFF.

The J gene is TRBJ1-6, the V gene TRBV28; tentative D call: TRBD1 (6 bases). The CDR3 length is 15 residues. Germline values: CDR1 MDHEN, CDR2 SYDVKM. V was shortened by 5 bases and J by 14 bases, with 22 bases between the two germline ends. CDR3 sequence (DNA): TGTGCCAGCAGTGATGTGTGGAGAAGGGCAGGGGCCCTCCACTTT. Translating gives CASSDVWRRAGALHF.

The CDR3 bases are TGCGCCAGCAGCTTGGCGGATGCTCCCTGGAACGAGCAGTACTTC. It encodes CASSLADAPWNEQYF. The rearrangement uses TRBV5-1 and TRBJ2-7; D is ambiguous. V dropped 0 bases and J dropped 5 bases, with 15 bases sitting between them. CDR3 size: 15 residues. CDR1 SGHRS and CDR2 YFSETQ come from the germline V gene.

This clone was seen only once. V usage is TRBV11-2 and J usage is TRBJ2-7; no firm D call. Germline V CDR1 and CDR2: SGHAT, FQNNGV. This CDR3 region has 14 residues. Between the trimmed V and J ends, which lost 1 base and 7 bases, there was a span of 14 bases. The CDR3 nucleotides read TGTGCCAGCAGCTTAGTTAAAGGAGTTCGGGAGCAGTACTTC. Its translation is CASSLVKGVREQYF.

This sequence joins TRBV30 and TRBJ1-1; 9 bases fit TRBD1. This CDR3 is 14 amino acids long. Germline values: CDR1 GTSNPN, CDR2 SVGIG (reference sequence). After removal of 3 bases from V and 6 bases from J, the junction contained 8 bases not matched to a gene. The CDR3 nucleotides are TGTGCCTGGAGACTACAGGGGGCTAGGGCTGAAGCTTTCTTT. As protein: CAWRLQGARAEAFF.

This sequence joins TRBV5-1 and TRBJ1-1; D perhaps matches TRBD1 (5 bases). The germline gives CDR1 SGHRS, CDR2 YFSETQ. There are 15 residues in the CDR3. Trimming removed 2 bases at V and 1 base at J, with 12 bases between. CDR3: CASSLLGDKNTEAFF. The CDR3, as DNA: TGCGCCAGCAGCTTACTAGGGGATAAGAACACTGAAGCTTTCTTT.

The gene calls are TRBV10-2 and TRBJ2-7, with TRBD1 matching 7 bases. J lost 5 bases, V lost 6 bases, and 10 bases had no gene match. The CDR3 totals 14 residues. The germline V gene encodes CDR1 WSHSY and CDR2 SAAADI. Here the CDR3 DNA reads TGCGCCAGCAGACAGGGGCCCGCTTGGGACGAGCAGTACTTC. It specifies CASRQGPAWDEQYF.

The genes are TRBV10-1 and TRBJ1-1; no clear D gene. The CDR3 is 15 amino acids. The V gene's germline CDR1 is WNHNN and CDR2 SYGVQD (reference sequence). The V end lost 2 bases, the J end lost 3 bases, and 13 bases lay between the germline ends. The CDR3 sequence: CASSEGYVGYTEAFF. For the CDR3, the DNA is TGCGCCAGCAGTGAGGGTTACGTTGGATACACTGAAGCTTTCTTT.

The chain recombines TRBV25-1 with TRBJ2-7, with no clear D. V lost 1 base and J 0 bases, leaving 10 bases between the germline ends. Germline V gene sequence: CDR1 MGHDK, CDR2 SYGVNS. The CDR3 consists of 15 residues. The CDR3 is CASSEFTYSSYEQYF. The CDR3 DNA follows: TGTGCCAGCAGTGAATTCACCTATAGCTCCTACGAGCAGTACTTC.

The chain employs TRBV6-5 and TRBJ1-5; D remains ambiguous. The germline CDR1 and CDR2 sequences are MNHEY and SVGAGI. Deletions cut 5 bases from V and 6 bases from J, with 11 bases between. The length of the CDR3 is 13 residues. CDR3 sequence (DNA): TGTGCCAGCAGTCCCTCTCGGGGTCAGCCCCAGCATTTT. Translation gives CASSPSRGQPQHF.

This clone was recorded a few times. This rearrangement joins TRBV12-5 to TRBJ1-5; no clear D gene. The length of the CDR3 is 13 residues. Germline V CDR1 and CDR2: LGHNT, FRNRAP. The V and J ends lost 5 bases and 6 bases respectively, with 11 bases between them. CDR3 coding DNA: TGTGCTAGTGGTATCGCATATAGTCAGCCCCAGCATTTT. This codes for CASGIAYSQPQHF.

J is TRBJ1-5 and V is TRBV15; D is ambiguous. Germline V gene data show CDR1 as LNHNV and CDR2 as YYDKDF (reference sequence). V was trimmed by 0 bases and J by 6 bases, leaving 12 bases between them. The CDR3 is 15 residues long. The CDR3 sequence is CATSRDPWPSQPQHF. The CDR3 DNA follows: TGTGCCACCAGCAGAGATCCCTGGCCGAGTCAGCCCCAGCATTTT.

The chain joins TRBV5-6 to TRBJ1-6, with 9 nucleotides matching TRBD1. CDR1 and CDR2 from the germline V gene are SGHDT and YYEEEE. The CDR3 sequence is 15 residues long. J lost 7 bases, V lost 4 bases, and 6 bases had no gene match. For the CDR3, the DNA is TGTGCCAGCAGCAACGACAGGGGGAAAAATTCACCCCTCCACTTT. Translating it yields CASSNDRGKNSPLHF.

The CDR3 is CASHRGRTLMNTEAFF. In nucleotides, the CDR3 is TGTGCCAGCCACAGGGGCCGGACTCTCATGAACACTGAAGCTTTCTTT. The chain couples TRBV27 to TRBJ1-1; 7 nucleotides agree with TRBD1. From germline, CDR1 is MNHEY and CDR2 SMNVEV (reference sequence). V shed 8 bases, J shed 0 bases, and the junction held 12 bases outside the gene matches. The CDR3 runs to 16 residues.

This chain uses TRBV5-4 with TRBJ2-1, with TRBD2 matching over 11 bases. V lost 1 base, J lost 6 bases, and 6 bases stayed unmatched. This CDR3 has 16 amino acids. The germline V gene encodes CDR1 SGHNT and CDR2 YYREEE (reference sequence). The CDR3 spells CASSLWTSGLGNEQFF. CDR3 bases: TGTGCCAGCAGCTTGTGGACTAGCGGGCTCGGCAATGAGCAGTTCTTC.

The J gene is TRBJ2-7, the V gene TRBV5-1; tentatively, D is TRBD1 or TRBD2 (5 bases each). The length of the CDR3 is 14 residues. V lost 0 bases and J lost 4, with 11 bases in between. Germline values: CDR1 SGHRS, CDR2 YFSETQ. CDR3 nucleotide sequence: TGCGCCAGCAGCTTGGAGCCGGGACCTTACGAGCAGTACTTC. Its protein is CASSLEPGPYEQYF.

This clone was seen once. V is TRBV7-9 and J is TRBJ2-5; TRBD2 might be the D (6 bases). V gave up 0 bases and J gave up 5 bases, with 13 bases separating them. This CDR3 contains 15 residues. Germline V gene data show CDR1 as SEHNR and CDR2 as FQNEAQ (reference sequence). Here the CDR3 reads CASSLAVGGQETQYF. CDR3 DNA: TGTGCCAGCAGCTTAGCAGTCGGAGGGCAGGAGACCCAGTACTTC.

The V and J genes are TRBV11-1 and TRBJ1-2; D remains unclear. The CDR3 sequence is 15 residues long. CDR1 and CDR2 from the germline V gene are SGHAT and FQDESV (reference sequence). Trimming removed 2 bases from V and 2 bases from J, with 12 bases in between. CDR3 coding DNA: TGTGCCAGCAGCTTATGGATCGACGGCAACTATGGCTACACCTTC. Translation: CASSLWIDGNYGYTF. Complete variable domain (other parts from reference TRBV11-1 and TRBJ1-2): EAEVAQSPRYKITEKSQAVAFWCDPISGHATLYWYRQILGQGPELLVQFQDESVVDDSQLPKDRFSAERLKGVDSTLKIQPAELGDSAMYLCASSLWIDGNYGYTFGSGTRLTVV.